This T cell receptor (beta chain) is from a study of early T cells in non-severe SARS-CoV-2 infection. Study conclusions and caveats: Comparison of clonotypes with VDJdb favored anti-spike CD8 responses while missing private and CD4 specificities.

Trimming left V 2 bases short and J 3 bases short, with 8 bases between. The germline V gene has CDR1 SGHRS and CDR2 YFSETQ. The CDR3 covers 13 residues. This clonotype was picked up many times. Antigen unknown. Each single cDNA molecule received a unique molecular identifier. MiXCR, run by TCRdb on the 5' RACE reads, gives a single entry per CDR3 protein. The table has 25,000 to 35,000 distinct CDR3 sequences, 5.7% seen once. The chain is built from TRBV5-1 and TRBJ1-2; D gene unclear. Source material: whole blood. The TCR comes from an adult who was a healthcare worker with PCR-confirmed SARS-CoV-2 infection or an uninfected control (not recorded which). The CDR3 loop reads CASSFGQHYGYTF. CDR3 in DNA: TGCGCCAGCAGCTTTGGGCAGCACTATGGCTACACCTTC. The full variable domain, completed using reference TRBV5-1 and TRBJ1-2, is KAGVTQTPRYLIKTRGQQVTLSCSPISGHRSVSWYQQTPGQGLQFLFEYFSETQRNKGNFPGRFSGRQFSNSRSEMNVSTLELGDSALYLCASSFGQHYGYTFGSGTRLTVV.